The 6 T cell receptor beta chains below all came from one sample that was sequenced in a study of shared clonotypes between healthy human individuals. Produced via immunoSEQ multiplex PCR; TCRdb's table is partial and in-frame only. The sample lists roughly 2.4 million clones; more than 90% were seen once. The sequencing input was naive CD4+ T cells sorted from blood. Subset of the sample: CD45RA+ positively selected. The receptors here all came from a man between 18 and 29 years old in good health.

The chain joins TRBV13 to TRBJ1-1; D is undetermined. CDR3 length equals 14 residues. The V gene's germline CDR1 is PRHDT and CDR2 FYEKMQ (reference sequence). Deletions cut 0 bases from V and 0 bases from J, with 5 bases between. CDR3 protein: CASSLGHVNTEAFF. In DNA, the CDR3 is TGTGCCAGCAGCTTAGGACACGTGAACACTGAAGCTTTCTTT. Full variable domain (outside the CDR3, taken from reference TRBV13 and TRBJ1-1): AAGVIQSPRHLIKEKRETATLKCYPIPRHDTVYWYQQGPGQDPQFLISFYEKMQSDKGSIPDRFSAQQFSDYHSELNMSSLELGDSALYFCASSLGHVNTEAFFGQGTRLTVV.

The rearrangement uses TRBV30 and TRBJ2-1; D unresolved. CDR3 size: 12 residues. Looked up from germline, CDR1 is GTSNPN and CDR2 is SVGIG (reference sequence). V lost 2 bases, J lost 6 bases, and 8 bases lay in between. The CDR3 sequence: CAWSIGRNEQFF. The DNA of the CDR3 is TGTGCCTGGAGTATAGGACGCAATGAGCAGTTCTTC.

The chain uses TRBV19 and TRBJ1-1; a weak D match, TRBD1 (5 bases). Between the trimmed V and J ends, which lost 6 bases and 0 bases, there was a span of 14 bases. Germline CDR1 LNHDA, CDR2 SQIVND (reference sequence). The CDR3 is made up of 15 amino acids. This CDR3 is CASRPTVGLNTEAFF. In DNA form, the CDR3 reads TGTGCCAGTAGACCGACAGTTGGGTTGAACACTGAAGCTTTCTTT.

V is TRBV7-9 and J is TRBJ2-2, with D unresolved. Germline V CDR1 and CDR2: SEHNR, FQNEAQ (reference sequence). The CDR3 contains 12 residues. The ends were cut back, 3 bases at V and 6 bases at J, with 5 bases in the middle. CDR3 amino acids: CASSFPPGELFF. CDR3 nucleotides: TGTGCCAGCAGCTTTCCCCCCGGGGAGCTGTTTTTT.

The CDR3 loop reads CASSQDRLGPEAFF. DNA of the CDR3: TGTGCCAGCAGCCAGGACAGGCTAGGGCCTGAAGCTTTCTTT. J is TRBJ1-1 and V is TRBV13, with 7 bases fitting TRBD1. The CDR3 is 14 amino acids. Trimming at V came to 5 bases and at J to 6 bases, leaving 9 bases not matched to a gene. Looked up from germline, CDR1 is PRHDT and CDR2 is FYEKMQ (reference sequence). The variable domain in full, with the rest retrieved from reference TRBV13 and TRBJ1-1, is AAGVIQSPRHLIKEKRETATLKCYPIPRHDTVYWYQQGPGQDPQFLISFYEKMQSDKGSIPDRFSAQQFSDYHSELNMSSLELGDSALYFCASSQDRLGPEAFFGQGTRLTVV.

In its sample, this clone was seen a few times. V gene TRBV7-3 combines with J gene TRBJ1-6; D not resolved. The V end lost 4 bases, the J end lost 11 bases, and 9 bases lay between the germline ends. CDR3 length: 12 amino acids. CDR1 SGHTA and CDR2 FQGTGA come from the germline V gene. The CDR3 nucleotides read TGTGCCAGCAGCTCCGGTTCCCCACCCCTCCACTTT. It codes for CASSSGSPPLHF.